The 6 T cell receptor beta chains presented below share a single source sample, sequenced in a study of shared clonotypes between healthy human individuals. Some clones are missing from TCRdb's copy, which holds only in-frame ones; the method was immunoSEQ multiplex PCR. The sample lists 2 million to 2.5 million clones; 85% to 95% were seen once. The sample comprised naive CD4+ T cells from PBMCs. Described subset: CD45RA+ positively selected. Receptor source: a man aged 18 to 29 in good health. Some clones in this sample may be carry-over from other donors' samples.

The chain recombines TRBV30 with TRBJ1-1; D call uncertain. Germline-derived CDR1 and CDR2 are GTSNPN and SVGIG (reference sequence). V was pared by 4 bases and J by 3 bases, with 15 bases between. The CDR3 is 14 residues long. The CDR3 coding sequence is TGTGCCTGGACCCCGGGCCGGAGGGACACTGAAGCTTTCTTT. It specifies CAWTPGRRDTEAFF. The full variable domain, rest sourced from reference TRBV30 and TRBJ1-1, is SQTIHQWPATLVQPVGSPLSLECTVEGTSNPNLYWYRQAAGRGLQLLFYSVGIGQISSEVPQNLSASRPQDRQFILSSKKLLLSDSGFYLCAWTPGRRDTEAFFGQGTRLTVV.

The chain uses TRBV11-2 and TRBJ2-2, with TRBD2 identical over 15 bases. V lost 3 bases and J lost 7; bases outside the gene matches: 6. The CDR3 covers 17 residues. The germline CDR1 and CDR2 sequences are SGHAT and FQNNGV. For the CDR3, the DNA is TGTGCCAGCAGCTTCGGACTAGCGGGAGGGCCGGTCGGGGAGCTGTTTTTT. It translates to CASSFGLAGGPVGELFF.

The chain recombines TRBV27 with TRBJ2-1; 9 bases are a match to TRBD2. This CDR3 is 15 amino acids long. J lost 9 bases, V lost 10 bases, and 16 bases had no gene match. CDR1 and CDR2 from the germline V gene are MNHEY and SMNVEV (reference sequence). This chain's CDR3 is CATWPGTSLAFEQFF. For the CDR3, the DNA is TGTGCCACCTGGCCCGGGACTAGCCTCGCGTTTGAGCAGTTCTTC.

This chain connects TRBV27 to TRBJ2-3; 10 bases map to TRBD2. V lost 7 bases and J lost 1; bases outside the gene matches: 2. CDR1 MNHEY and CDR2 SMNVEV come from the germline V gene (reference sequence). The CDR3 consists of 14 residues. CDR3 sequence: CASKTSGGTDTQYF. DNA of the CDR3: TGTGCCAGCAAAACTAGCGGGGGCACAGATACGCAGTATTTT.

CDR3 DNA: TGTGCCAGCAGCCTAGTTGGGACAGCCACAACTAATGAAAAACTGTTTTTT. Translating it yields CASSLVGTATTNEKLFF. This rearrangement joins TRBV7-2 to TRBJ1-4, with 7 bases lining up with TRBD1. J was trimmed by 0 bases and V by 5 bases; bases with no gene match: 9. CDR3 length equals 17 residues. Germline CDR1 is SGHTA and CDR2 is FQGNSA.

In DNA form, the CDR3 reads TGCGCCAGCAGCCCCCCCGTCGGGCGTGCGGATTATACCAAAAACATTCAGTACTTC. Its protein is CASSPPVGRADYTKNIQYF. The rearrangement links TRBV4-1 to TRBJ2-4, with D unresolved. V dropped 4 bases and J dropped 2 bases, with 24 bases sitting between them. Germline V lookup: CDR1 MGHRA, CDR2 YSYEKL. This CDR3 has 19 amino acids.